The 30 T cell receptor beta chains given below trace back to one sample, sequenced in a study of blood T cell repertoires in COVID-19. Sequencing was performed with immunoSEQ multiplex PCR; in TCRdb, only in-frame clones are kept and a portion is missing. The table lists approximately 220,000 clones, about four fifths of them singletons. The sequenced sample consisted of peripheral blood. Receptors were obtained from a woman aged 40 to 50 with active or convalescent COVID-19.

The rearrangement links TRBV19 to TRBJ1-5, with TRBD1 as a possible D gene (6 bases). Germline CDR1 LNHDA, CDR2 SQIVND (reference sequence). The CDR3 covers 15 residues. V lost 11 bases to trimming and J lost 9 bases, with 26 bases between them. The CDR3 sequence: CAAREDRFNQWPQHF. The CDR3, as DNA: TGTGCCGCCAGAGAGGACAGATTCAATCAGTGGCCCCAGCATTTT.

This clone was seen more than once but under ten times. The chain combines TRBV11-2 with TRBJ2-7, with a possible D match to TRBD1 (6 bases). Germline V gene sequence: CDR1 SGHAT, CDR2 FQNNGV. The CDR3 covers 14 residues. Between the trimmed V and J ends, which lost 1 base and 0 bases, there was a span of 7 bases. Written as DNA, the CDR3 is TGTGCCAGCAGCTTAGGACAGGCCTCCTACGAGCAGTACTTC. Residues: CASSLGQASYEQYF.

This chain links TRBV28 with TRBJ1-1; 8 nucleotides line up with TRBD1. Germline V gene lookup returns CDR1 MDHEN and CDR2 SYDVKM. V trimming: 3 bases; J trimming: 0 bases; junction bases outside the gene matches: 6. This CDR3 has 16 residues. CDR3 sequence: CASSFVTGDMNTEAFF. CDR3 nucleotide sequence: TGTGCCAGCAGTTTCGTGACAGGGGATATGAACACTGAAGCTTTCTTT.

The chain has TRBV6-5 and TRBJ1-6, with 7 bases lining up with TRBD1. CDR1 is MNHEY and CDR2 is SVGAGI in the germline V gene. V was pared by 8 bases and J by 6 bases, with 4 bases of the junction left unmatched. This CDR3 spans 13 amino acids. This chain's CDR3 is CASRTGFNSPLHF. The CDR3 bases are TGTGCCAGCCGGACAGGTTTTAATTCACCCCTCCACTTT.

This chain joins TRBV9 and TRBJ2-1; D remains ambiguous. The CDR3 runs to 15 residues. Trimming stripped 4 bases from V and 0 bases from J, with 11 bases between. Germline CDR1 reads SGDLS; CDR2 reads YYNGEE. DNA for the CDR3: TGTGCCAGCAGCCCCCTTGCGGCCTCCTACAATGAGCAGTTCTTC. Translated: CASSPLAASYNEQFF.

CDR3 loop: CASSLGQGKDTQYF. In nucleotides, the CDR3 is TGCGCCAGCAGCTTGGGGCAGGGGAAAGATACGCAGTATTTT. The J gene is TRBJ2-3, the V gene TRBV5-1, with D perhaps matching TRBD1 (6 bases). CDR3 length equals 14 residues. V was cut by 0 bases and J by 5 bases, with 10 bases left in between. Germline V gene sequence: CDR1 SGHRS, CDR2 YFSETQ.

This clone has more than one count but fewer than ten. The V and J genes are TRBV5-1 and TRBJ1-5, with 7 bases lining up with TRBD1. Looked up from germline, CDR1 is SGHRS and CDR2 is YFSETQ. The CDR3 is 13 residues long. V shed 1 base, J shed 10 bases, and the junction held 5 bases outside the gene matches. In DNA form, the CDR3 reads TGCGCCAGCAGCTTGAGGGGGCAGGGTCCCCAGCATTTT. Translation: CASSLRGQGPQHF.

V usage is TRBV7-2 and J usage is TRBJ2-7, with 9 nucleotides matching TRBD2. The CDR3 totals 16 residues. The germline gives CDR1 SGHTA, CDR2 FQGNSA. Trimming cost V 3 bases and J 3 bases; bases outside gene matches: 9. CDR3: CASSFSKAGGFYEQYF. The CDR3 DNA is TGTGCCAGCAGCTTTTCCAAAGCGGGGGGTTTCTACGAGCAGTACTTC. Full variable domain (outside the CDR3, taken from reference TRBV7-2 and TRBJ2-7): GAGVSQSPSNKVTEKGKDVELRCDPISGHTALYWYRQSLGQGLEFLIYFQGNSAPDKSGLPSDRFSAERTGGSVSTLTIQRTQQEDSAVYLCASSFSKAGGFYEQYFGPGTRLTVT.

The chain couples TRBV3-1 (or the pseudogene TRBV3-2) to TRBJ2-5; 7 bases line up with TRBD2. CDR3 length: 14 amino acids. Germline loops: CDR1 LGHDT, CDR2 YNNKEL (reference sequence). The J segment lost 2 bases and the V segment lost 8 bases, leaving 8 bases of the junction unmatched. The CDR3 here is CASGGEGSQETQYF. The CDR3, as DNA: TGTGCCAGCGGGGGGGAGGGGTCGCAAGAGACCCAGTACTTC.

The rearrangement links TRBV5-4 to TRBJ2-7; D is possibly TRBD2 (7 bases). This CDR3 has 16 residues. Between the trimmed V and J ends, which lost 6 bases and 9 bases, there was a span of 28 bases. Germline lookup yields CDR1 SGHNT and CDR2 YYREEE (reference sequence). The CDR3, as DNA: TGTGCCAGCACCCTTCGGGGGGCCGCCAACGAGCGGCGGCAGTACTTC. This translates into CASTLRGAANERRQYF.

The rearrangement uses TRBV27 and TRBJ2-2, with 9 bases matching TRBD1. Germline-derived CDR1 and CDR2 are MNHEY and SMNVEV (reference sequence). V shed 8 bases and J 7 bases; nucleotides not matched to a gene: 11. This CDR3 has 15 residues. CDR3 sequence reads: CASALGGTGHGELFF. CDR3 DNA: TGTGCCAGCGCCTTAGGAGGGACAGGGCACGGGGAGCTGTTTTTT.

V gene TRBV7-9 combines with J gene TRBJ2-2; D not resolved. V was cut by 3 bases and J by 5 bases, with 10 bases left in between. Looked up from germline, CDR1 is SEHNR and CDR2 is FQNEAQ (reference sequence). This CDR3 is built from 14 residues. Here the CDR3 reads CASSFRTETGELFF. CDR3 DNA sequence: TGTGCCAGCAGCTTTCGTACAGAGACCGGGGAGCTGTTTTTT. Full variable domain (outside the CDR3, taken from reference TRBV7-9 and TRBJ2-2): DTGVSQNPRHKITKRGQNVTFRCDPISEHNRLYWYRQTLGQGPEFLTYFQNEAQLEKSRLLSDRFSAERPKGSFSTLEIQRTEQGDSAMYLCASSFRTETGELFFGEGSRLTVL.

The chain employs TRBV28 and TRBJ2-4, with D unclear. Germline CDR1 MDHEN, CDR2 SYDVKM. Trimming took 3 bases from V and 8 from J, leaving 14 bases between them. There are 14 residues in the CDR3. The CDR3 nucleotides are TGTGCCAGCAGTTTTGGTGCCCCTTCGGACATTCAGTACTTC. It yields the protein CASSFGAPSDIQYF.

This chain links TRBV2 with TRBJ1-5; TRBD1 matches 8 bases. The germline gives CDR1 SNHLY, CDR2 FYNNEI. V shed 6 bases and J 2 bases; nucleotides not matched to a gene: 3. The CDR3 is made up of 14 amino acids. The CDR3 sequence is CASRVTGGNQPQHF. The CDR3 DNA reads TGTGCCAGCAGGGTGACAGGGGGCAATCAGCCCCAGCATTTT.

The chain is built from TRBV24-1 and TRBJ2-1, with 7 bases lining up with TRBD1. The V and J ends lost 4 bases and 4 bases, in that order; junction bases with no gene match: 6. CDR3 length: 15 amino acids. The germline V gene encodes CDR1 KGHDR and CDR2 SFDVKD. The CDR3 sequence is CATSETGNQYNEQFF. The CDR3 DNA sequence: TGTGCCACCAGTGAGACAGGGAACCAATACAATGAGCAGTTCTTC.

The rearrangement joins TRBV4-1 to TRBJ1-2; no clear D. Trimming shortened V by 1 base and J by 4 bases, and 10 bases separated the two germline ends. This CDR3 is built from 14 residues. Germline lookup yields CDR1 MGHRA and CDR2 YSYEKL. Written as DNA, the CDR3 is TGCGCCAGCAGCCAAGCTGACGGGATCTATGGCTACACCTTC. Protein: CASSQADGIYGYTF.

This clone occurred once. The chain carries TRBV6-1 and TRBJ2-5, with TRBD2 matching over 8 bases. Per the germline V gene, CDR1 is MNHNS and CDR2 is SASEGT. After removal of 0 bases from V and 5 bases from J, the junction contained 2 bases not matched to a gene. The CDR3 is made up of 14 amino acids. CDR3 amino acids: CASSEAGGRETQYF. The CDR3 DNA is TGTGCCAGCAGTGAAGCCGGCGGGAGGGAGACCCAGTACTTC.

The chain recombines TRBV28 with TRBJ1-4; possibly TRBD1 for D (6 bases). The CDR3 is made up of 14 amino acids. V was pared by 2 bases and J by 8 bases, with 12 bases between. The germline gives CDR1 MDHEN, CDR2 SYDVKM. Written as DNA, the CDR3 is TGTGCCAGCAGTTTAGTCGGGGGGCGCGAAAAACTGTTTTTT. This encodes CASSLVGGREKLFF.

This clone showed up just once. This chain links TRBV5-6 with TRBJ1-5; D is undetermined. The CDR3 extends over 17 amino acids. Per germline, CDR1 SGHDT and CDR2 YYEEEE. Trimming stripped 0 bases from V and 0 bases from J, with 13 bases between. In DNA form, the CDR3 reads TGTGCCAGCAGCTTGGGTCCGCCCGACACTAGCAATCAGCCCCAGCATTTT. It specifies CASSLGPPDTSNQPQHF.

The CDR3 nucleotides are TGTGCCACCAGCAGAGACAGATTCTCTGAAGCTTTCTTT. Translation gives CATSRDRFSEAFF. The rearrangement joins TRBV15 to TRBJ1-1; no clear D. The CDR3 runs to 13 residues. CDR1 and CDR2 (germline): LNHNV, YYDKDF (reference sequence). Trimming pared 0 bases from V and 6 bases from J, leaving 8 bases between.

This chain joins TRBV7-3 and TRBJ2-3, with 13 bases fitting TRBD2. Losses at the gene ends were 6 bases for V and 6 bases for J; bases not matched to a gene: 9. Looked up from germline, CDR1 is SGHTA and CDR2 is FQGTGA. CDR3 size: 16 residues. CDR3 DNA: TGTGCCAGCAGACCAGGACTAGCGGGAGAAGCTGATACGCAGTATTTT. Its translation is CASRPGLAGEADTQYF.

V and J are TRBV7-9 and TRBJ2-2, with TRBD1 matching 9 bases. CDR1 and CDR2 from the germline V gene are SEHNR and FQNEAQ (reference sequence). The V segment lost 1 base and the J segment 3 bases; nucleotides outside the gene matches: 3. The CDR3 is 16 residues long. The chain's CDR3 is CASSLGWTGDTGELFF. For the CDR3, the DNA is TGTGCCAGCAGCTTAGGATGGACAGGGGACACCGGGGAGCTGTTTTTT.

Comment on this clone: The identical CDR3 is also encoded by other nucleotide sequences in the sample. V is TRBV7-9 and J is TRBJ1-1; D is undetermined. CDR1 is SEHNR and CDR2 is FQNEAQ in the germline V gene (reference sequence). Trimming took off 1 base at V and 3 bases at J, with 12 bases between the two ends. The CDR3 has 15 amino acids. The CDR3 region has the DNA TGTGCCAGCAGCTTAGGAGGAGCCGGGGACACTGAAGCTTTCTTT. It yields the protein CASSLGGAGDTEAFF.

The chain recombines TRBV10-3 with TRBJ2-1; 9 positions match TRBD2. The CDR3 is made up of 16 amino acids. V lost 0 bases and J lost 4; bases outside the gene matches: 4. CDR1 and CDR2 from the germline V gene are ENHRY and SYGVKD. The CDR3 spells CAISESALAGYNEQFF. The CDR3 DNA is TGTGCCATCAGTGAGTCTGCCCTAGCGGGGTACAATGAGCAGTTCTTC.

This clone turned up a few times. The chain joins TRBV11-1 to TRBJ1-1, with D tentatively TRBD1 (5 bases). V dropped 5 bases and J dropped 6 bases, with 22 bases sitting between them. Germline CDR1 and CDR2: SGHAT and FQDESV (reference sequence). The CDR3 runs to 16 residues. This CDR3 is CASSPGTSSWTSEAFF. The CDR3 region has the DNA TGTGCCAGCAGCCCCGGCACCTCGTCTTGGACATCTGAAGCTTTCTTT.

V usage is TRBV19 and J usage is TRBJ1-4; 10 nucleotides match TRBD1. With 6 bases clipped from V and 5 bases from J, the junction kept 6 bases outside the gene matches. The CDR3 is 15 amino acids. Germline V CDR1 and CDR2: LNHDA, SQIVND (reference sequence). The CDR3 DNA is TGTGCCAGTAGGCCACGACAGGGGGCGAATGAAAAACTGTTTTTT. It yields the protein CASRPRQGANEKLFF. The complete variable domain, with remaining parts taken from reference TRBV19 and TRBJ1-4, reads DGGITQSPKYLFRKEGQNVTLSCEQNLNHDAMYWYRQDPGQGLRLIYYSQIVNDFQKGDIAEGYSVSREKKESFPLTVTSAQKNPTAFYLCASRPRQGANEKLFFGSGTQLSVL.

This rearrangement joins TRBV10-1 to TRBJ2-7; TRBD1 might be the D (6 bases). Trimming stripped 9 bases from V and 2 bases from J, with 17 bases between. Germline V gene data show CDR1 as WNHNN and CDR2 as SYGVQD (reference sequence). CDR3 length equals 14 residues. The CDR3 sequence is CASDWTAQTYEQYF. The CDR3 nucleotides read TGCGCCAGTGACTGGACAGCCCAGACCTACGAGCAGTACTTC.

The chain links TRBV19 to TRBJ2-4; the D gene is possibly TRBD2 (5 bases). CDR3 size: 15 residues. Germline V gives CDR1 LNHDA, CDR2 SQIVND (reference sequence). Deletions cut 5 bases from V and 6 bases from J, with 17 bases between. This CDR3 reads CASSLSRTEGNIQYF. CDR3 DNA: TGTGCCAGTAGTTTAAGCAGGACCGAGGGAAACATTCAGTACTTC.

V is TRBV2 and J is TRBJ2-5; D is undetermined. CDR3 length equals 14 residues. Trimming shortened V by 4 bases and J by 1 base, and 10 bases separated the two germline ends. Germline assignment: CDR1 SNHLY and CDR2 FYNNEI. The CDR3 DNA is TGTGCCAGCAGTGTCCTTGGAGCCCAAGAGACCCAGTACTTC. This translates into CASSVLGAQETQYF.

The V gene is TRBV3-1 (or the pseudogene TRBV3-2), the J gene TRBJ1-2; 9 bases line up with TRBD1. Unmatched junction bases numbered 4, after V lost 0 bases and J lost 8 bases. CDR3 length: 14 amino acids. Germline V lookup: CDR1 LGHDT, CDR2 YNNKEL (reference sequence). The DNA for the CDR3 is TGTGCCAGCAGCCAAGAACAGGGGGCTTACGGCTACACCTTC. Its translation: CASSQEQGAYGYTF.